The sample holds one count of the clone carrying this TCR beta chain. Its antigen is unknown. This entry comes from a study of T cell responses to AZD1222 COVID-19 vaccine. Turning to the study itself: Second doses were pooled across both intervals (about 4 or about 12 weeks). Findings of the study overall: A reported finding is that nearly half of spike-specific TCRs target unmutated variant regions. Vaccine-related CD4 TCRs covered spike, predominating at 160-218 and 743-854. Clonal diversity was possibly underestimated, and the donors were mostly white British, with more females.

Germline CDR1 SGHAT, CDR2 FQDESV (reference sequence). V shed 5 bases, J shed 4 bases, and the junction held 5 bases outside the gene matches. This CDR3 is 15 amino acids long. Generated by immunoSEQ multiplex PCR, the TCRdb table keeps only in-frame clones and is missing some. The sample has about 130,000 clones, 87% seen once. The sequence came from an adult in good health. The gene calls are TRBV11-1 and TRBJ2-3; 11 positions match TRBD2. The specimen was peripheral blood, collected on day 0 of AZD1222 vaccination. CDR3 sequence reads: CASSRLAGRSDTQYF. The CDR3 DNA sequence: TGTGCCAGCAGCAGACTAGCGGGGAGGTCAGATACGCAGTATTTT. Supplemented by reference TRBV11-1 and TRBJ2-3, the full variable domain reads EAEVAQSPRYKITEKSQAVAFWCDPISGHATLYWYRQILGQGPELLVQFQDESVVDDSQLPKDRFSAERLKGVDSTLKIQPAELGDSAMYLCASSRLAGRSDTQYFGPGTRLTVL.